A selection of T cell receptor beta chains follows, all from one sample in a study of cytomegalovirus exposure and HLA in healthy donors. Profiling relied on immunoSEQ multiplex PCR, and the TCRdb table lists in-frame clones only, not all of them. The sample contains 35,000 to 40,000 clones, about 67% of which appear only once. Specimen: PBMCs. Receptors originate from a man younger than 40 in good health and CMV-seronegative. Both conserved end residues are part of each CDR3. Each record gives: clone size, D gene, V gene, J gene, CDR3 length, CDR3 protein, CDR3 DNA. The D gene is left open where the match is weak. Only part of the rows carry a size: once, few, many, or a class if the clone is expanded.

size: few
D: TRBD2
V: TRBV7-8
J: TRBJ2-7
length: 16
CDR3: CASSSGSGRAGDEQYF
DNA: TGTGCCAGCAGCTCGGGGAGTGGGAGGGCCGGGGACGAGCAGTACTTC

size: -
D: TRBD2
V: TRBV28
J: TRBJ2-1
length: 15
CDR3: CASSLTSGRVDEQFF
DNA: TGTGCCAGCAGTTTGACTAGCGGGAGGGTGGATGAGCAGTTCTTC

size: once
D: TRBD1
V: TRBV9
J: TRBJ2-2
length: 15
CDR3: CASSVGGGNTGELFF
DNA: TGTGCCAGCAGCGTAGGAGGGGGCAACACCGGGGAGCTGTTTTTT

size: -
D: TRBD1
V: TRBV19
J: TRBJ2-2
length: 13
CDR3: CASRTGHTGELFF
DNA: TGTGCCAGTAGGACAGGGCACACCGGGGAGCTGTTTTTT

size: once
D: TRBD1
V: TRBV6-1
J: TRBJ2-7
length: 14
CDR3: CASSSGTGTHEQYF
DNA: TGTGCCAGCAGTTCCGGGACAGGGACCCACGAGCAGTACTTC

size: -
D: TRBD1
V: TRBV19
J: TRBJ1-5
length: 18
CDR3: CASSPLGQGDPSNQPQHF
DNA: TGTGCCAGTAGTCCCCTTGGACAGGGGGATCCTAGCAATCAGCCCCAGCATTTT

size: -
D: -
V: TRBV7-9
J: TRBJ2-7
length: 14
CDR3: CASSSPTPPYEQYF
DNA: TGTGCCAGCAGCTCCCCCACTCCCCCCTACGAGCAGTACTTC

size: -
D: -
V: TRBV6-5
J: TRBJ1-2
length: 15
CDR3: CATLFKGGANYGYTF
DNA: TGTGCCACCCTCTTCAAAGGGGGAGCTAACTATGGCTACACCTTC

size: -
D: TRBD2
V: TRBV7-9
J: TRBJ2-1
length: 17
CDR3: CASDRLTSGRAEKEQFF
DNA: TGTGCCAGCGACCGCCTGACTAGCGGGAGGGCCGAGAAGGAGCAGTTCTTC

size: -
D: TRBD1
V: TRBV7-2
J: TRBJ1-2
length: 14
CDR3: CASRGPGQARGYTF
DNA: TGTGCCAGCAGAGGACCGGGACAGGCAAGGGGCTACACCTTC

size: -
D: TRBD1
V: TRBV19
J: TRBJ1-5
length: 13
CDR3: CATQGQGQKAQHF
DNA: TGTGCCACCCAAGGACAGGGCCAAAAGGCCCAGCATTTT

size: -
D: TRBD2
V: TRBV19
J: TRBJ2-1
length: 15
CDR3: CASSATSGSYNEQFF
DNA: TGTGCCAGTAGTGCCACTAGCGGGTCCTACAATGAGCAGTTCTTC

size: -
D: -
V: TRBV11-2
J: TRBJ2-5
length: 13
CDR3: CASSVHREETQYF
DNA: TGTGCCAGCAGCGTACACAGGGAAGAGACCCAGTACTTC

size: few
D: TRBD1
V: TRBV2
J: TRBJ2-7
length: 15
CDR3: CASHNDREISYEQYF
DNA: TGTGCCAGCCACAACGACAGGGAGATCTCCTACGAGCAGTACTTC

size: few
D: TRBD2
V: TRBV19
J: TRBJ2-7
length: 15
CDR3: CASSQTSAPSYEQYF
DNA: TGTGCCAGTAGTCAAACTAGCGCCCCTTCCTACGAGCAGTACTTC

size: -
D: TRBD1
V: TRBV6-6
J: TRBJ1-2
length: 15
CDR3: CASSYSSGTGKGYTF
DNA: TGTGCCAGCAGTTACTCCTCCGGGACAGGAAAAGGCTACACCTTC

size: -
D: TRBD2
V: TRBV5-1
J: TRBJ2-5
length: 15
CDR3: CASSLTSGRSETQYF
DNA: TGCGCCAGCAGCTTAACTAGCGGGAGAAGTGAGACCCAGTACTTC

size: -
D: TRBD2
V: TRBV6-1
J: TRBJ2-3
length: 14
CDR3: CASRGLADIFTQYF
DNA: TGTGCCAGCAGGGGACTAGCGGACATCTTCACGCAGTATTTT

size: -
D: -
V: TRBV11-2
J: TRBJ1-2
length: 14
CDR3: CASSSAQGRDGYTF
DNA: TGTGCCAGCAGCTCGGCACAGGGAAGAGATGGCTACACCTTC

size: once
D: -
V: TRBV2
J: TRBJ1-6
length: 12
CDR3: CASSSTHSPLHF
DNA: TGTGCCAGCAGTTCTACTCATTCACCCCTCCACTTT

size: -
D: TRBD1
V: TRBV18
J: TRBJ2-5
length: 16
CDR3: CASSPTPGQGKETQYF
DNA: TGTGCCAGCTCACCAACCCCTGGACAGGGAAAGGAGACCCAGTACTTC

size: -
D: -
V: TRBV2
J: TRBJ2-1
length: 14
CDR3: CASNSWGRDNEQFF
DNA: TGTGCCAGCAATTCGTGGGGCAGGGACAATGAGCAGTTCTTC

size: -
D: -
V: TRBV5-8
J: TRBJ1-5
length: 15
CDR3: CASSPQGWSDQPQHF
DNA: TGTGCCAGCAGCCCGCAGGGGTGGTCGGATCAGCCCCAGCATTTT

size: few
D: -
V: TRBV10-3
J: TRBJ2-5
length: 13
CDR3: CAISGTEQETQYF
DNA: TGTGCCATCAGTGGGACAGAGCAAGAGACCCAGTACTTC

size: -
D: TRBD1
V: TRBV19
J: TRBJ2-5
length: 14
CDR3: CASSSTGAGETQYF
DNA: TGTGCCAGTAGTTCCACAGGGGCTGGAGAGACCCAGTACTTC

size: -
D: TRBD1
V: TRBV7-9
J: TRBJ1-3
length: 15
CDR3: CASSSRDRTGNTIYF
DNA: TGTGCCAGCAGCTCCCGGGACAGGACAGGAAACACCATATATTTT

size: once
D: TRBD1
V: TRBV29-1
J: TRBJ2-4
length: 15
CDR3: CSVAGQGAGGNIQYF
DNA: TGCAGCGTTGCCGGACAGGGGGCCGGAGGAAACATTCAGTACTTC

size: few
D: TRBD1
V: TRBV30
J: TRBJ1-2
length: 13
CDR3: CAWLGQGVGGYTF
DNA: TGTGCCTGGTTGGGACAGGGGGTAGGTGGCTACACCTTC

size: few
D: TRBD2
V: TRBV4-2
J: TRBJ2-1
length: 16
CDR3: CASSQVKAGGNNEQFF
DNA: TGTGCCAGCAGCCAAGTGAAAGCGGGAGGTAACAATGAGCAGTTCTTC

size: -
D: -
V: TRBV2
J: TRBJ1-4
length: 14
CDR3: CASSHRETNEKLFF
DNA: TGTGCCAGCAGCCACAGGGAGACTAATGAAAAACTGTTTTTT

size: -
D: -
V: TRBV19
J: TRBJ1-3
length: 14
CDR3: CASSWASSGNTIYF
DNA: TGTGCCAGTAGTTGGGCAAGCTCTGGAAACACCATATATTTT

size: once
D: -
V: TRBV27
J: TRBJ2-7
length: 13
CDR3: CASSLGGIYEQYF
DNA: TGTGCCAGCAGTTTAGGGGGGATCTACGAGCAGTACTTC

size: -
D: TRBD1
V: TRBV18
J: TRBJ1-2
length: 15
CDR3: CASSPLEEGAHGYTF
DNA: TGTGCCAGCTCACCACTTGAAGAGGGGGCGCATGGCTACACCTTC

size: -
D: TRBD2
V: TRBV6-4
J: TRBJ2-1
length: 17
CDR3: CASSQTVAGGGDNEQFF
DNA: TGTGCCAGCAGTCAAACGGTGGCGGGGGGCGGCGACAATGAGCAGTTCTTC

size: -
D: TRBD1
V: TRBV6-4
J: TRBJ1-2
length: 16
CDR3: CASSVYRDRDNYGYTF
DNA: TGTGCCAGCAGTGTTTACCGGGACAGGGACAACTATGGCTACACCTTC

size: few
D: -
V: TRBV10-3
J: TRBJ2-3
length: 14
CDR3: CAIRDGGGTDTQYF
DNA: TGTGCCATCAGAGACGGAGGAGGCACAGATACGCAGTATTTT

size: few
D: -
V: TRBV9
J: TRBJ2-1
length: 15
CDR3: CASSVSHLSIDEQFF
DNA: TGTGCCAGCAGCGTAAGTCACCTTTCTATCGATGAGCAGTTCTTC

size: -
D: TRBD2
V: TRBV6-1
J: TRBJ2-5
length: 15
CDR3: CASSGLAGTMETQYF
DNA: TGTGCCAGCAGTGGACTAGCGGGGACGATGGAGACCCAGTACTTC

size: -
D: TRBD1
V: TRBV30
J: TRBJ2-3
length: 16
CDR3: CAWSGYGTGGTDTQYF
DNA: TGTGCCTGGAGTGGTTACGGGACAGGGGGCACAGATACGCAGTATTTT

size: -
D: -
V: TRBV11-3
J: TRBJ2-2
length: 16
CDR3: CASSIEDAGEAGELFF
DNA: TGTGCCAGCAGCATAGAGGACGCCGGGGAGGCCGGGGAGCTGTTTTTT

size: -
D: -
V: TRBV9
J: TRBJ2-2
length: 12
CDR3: CASSLNTGELFF
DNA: TGTGCCAGCAGCCTGAACACCGGGGAGCTGTTTTTT

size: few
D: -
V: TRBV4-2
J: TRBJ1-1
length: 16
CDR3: CASSPEAAGFNTEAFF
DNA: TGTGCCAGCAGCCCGGAAGCGGCAGGTTTTAACACTGAAGCTTTCTTT

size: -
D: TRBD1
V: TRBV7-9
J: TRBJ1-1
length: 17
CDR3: CASSLGFGTGGGNEAFF
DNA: TGTGCCAGCAGCTTAGGTTTCGGGACAGGGGGCGGCAATGAAGCTTTCTTT

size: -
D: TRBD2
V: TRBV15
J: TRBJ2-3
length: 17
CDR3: CATSKGTLAASTDTQYF
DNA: TGTGCCACCAGCAAGGGGACACTAGCGGCTAGCACAGATACGCAGTATTTT

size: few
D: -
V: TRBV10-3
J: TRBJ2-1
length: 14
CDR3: CAIRSGLLYNEQFF
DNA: TGTGCCATCAGATCAGGGTTGCTCTACAATGAGCAGTTCTTC

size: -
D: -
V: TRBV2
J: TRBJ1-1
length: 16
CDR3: CASSEAFGGGDTEAFF
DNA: TGTGCCAGCAGTGAAGCGTTTGGGGGAGGGGACACTGAAGCTTTCTTT

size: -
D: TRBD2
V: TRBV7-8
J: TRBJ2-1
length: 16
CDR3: CASSDERGSSYNEQFF
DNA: TGTGCCAGCAGCGATGAGCGGGGGAGCTCCTACAATGAGCAGTTCTTC

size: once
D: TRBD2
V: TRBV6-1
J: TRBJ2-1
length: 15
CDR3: CASSEERLARNEQFF
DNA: TGTGCCAGCAGTGAAGAGAGACTAGCTCGCAATGAGCAGTTCTTC

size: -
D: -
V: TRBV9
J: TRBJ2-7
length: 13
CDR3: CASSVDPAYEQYF
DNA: TGTGCCAGCAGCGTAGACCCAGCCTACGAGCAGTACTTC

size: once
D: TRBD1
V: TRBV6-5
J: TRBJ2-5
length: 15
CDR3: CASRHRDRAVETQYF
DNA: TGTGCCAGCAGACACCGGGACAGGGCGGTAGAGACCCAGTACTTC

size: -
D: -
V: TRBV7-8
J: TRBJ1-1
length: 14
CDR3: CASSLVESNTEAFF
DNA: TGTGCCAGCAGCTTAGTGGAGTCGAACACTGAAGCTTTCTTT

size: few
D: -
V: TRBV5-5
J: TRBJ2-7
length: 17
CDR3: CASNRLYAATSPYEQYF
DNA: TGTGCCAGCAACCGCCTCTATGCAGCGACTTCCCCCTACGAGCAGTACTTC

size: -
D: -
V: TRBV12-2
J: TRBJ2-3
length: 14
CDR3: CASRLDGSTDTQYF
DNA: TGTGCAAGTCGCTTAGACGGTAGCACAGATACGCAGTATTTT

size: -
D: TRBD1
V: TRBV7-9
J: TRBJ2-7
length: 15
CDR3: CASSNSDRASYEQYF
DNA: TGTGCCAGCAGCAATTCTGACAGGGCGAGCTACGAGCAGTACTTC

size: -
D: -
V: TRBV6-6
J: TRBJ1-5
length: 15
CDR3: CASSYSSAGGQPQHF
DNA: TGTGCCAGCAGTTACTCGAGTGCGGGTGGGCAGCCCCAGCATTTT

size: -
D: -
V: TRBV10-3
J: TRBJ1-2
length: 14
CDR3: CAITPTGNDYGYTF
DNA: TGTGCCATCACCCCTACAGGGAACGACTATGGCTACACCTTC

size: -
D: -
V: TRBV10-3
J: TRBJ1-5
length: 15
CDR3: CAISESWQSNQPQHF
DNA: TGTGCCATCAGTGAGTCATGGCAGAGCAATCAGCCCCAGCATTTT